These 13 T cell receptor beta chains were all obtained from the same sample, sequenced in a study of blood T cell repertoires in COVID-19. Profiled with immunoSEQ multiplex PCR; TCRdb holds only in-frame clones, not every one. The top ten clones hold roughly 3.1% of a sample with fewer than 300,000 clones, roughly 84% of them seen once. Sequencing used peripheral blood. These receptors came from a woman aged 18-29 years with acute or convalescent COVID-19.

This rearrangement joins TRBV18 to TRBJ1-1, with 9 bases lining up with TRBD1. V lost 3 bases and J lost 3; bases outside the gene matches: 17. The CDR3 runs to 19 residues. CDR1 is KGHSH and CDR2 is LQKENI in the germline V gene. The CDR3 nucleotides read TGTGCCAGCTCACCGAGTTGGGGGACAGGGCCCGGTGGGGACACTGAAGCTTTCTTT. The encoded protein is CASSPSWGTGPGGDTEAFF.

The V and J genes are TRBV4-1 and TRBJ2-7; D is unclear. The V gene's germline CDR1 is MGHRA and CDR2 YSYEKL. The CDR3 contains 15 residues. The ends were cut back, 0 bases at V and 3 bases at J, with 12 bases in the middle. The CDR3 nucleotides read TGCGCCAGCAGCCAAGATCGACAAGTTGGCTACGAGCAGTACTTC. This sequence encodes CASSQDRQVGYEQYF.

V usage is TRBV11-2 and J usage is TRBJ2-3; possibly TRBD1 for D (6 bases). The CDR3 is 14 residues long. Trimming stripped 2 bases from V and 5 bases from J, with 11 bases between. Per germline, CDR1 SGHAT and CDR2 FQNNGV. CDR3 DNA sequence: TGTGCCAGCAGCTTAAACAGGGCGCAAGATACGCAGTATTTT. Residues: CASSLNRAQDTQYF.

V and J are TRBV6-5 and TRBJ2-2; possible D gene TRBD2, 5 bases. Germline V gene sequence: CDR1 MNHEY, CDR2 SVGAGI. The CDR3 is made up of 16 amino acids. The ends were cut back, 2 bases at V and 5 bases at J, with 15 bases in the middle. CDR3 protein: CASSYGGNTPTGELFF. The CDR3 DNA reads TGTGCCAGCAGTTACGGAGGAAATACTCCGACCGGGGAGCTGTTTTTT.

CDR3 in DNA: TGTGCCAGCAGCTTAGGTGGACAGTCCCTTGGAAACACCATATATTTT. This encodes CASSLGGQSLGNTIYF. This rearrangement joins TRBV11-2 to TRBJ1-3, with a tentative D call TRBD1 (6 bases). Germline V gene data show CDR1 as SGHAT and CDR2 as FQNNGV. The CDR3 has 16 residues. Trimming removed 1 base from V and 3 bases from J, with 13 bases in between.

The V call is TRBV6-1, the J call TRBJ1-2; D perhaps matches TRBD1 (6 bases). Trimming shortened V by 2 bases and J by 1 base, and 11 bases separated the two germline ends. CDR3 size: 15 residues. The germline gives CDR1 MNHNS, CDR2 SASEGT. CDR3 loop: CASSESTGFNYGYTF. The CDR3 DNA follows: TGTGCCAGCAGTGAATCGACAGGATTTAACTATGGCTACACCTTC.

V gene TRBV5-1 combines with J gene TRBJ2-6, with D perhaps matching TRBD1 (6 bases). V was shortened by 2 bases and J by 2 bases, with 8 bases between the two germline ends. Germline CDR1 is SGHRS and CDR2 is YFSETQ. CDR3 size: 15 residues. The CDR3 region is CASSLQGAGANVLTF. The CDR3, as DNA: TGCGCCAGCAGCTTACAGGGTGCTGGGGCCAACGTCCTGACTTTC.

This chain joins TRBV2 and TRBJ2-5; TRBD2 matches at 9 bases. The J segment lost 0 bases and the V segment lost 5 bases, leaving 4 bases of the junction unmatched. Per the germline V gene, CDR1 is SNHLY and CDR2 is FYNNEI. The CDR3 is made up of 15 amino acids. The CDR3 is CASSLWTSDQETQYF. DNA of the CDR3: TGTGCCAGCAGTCTGTGGACTAGCGACCAAGAGACCCAGTACTTC.

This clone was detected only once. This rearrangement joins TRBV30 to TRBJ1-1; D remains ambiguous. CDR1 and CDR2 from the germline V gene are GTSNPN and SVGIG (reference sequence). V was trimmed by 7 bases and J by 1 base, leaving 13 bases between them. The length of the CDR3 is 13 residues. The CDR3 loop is CASDSTQNTEAFF. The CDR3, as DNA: TGTGCCTCTGACTCCACCCAGAACACTGAAGCTTTCTTT.

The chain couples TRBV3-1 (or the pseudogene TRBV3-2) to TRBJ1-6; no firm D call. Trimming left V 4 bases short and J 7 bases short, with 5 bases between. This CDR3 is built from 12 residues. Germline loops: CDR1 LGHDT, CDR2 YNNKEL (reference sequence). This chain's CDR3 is CASSPQNSPLHF. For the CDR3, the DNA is TGTGCCAGCAGCCCACAGAATTCACCCCTCCACTTT.

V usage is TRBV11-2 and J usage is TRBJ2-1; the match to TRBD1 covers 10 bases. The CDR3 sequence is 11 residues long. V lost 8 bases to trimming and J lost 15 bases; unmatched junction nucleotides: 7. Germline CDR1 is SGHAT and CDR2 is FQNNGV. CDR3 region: CASARTGGPFF. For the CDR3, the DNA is TGTGCCAGCGCCCGGACAGGGGGTCCGTTCTTC.

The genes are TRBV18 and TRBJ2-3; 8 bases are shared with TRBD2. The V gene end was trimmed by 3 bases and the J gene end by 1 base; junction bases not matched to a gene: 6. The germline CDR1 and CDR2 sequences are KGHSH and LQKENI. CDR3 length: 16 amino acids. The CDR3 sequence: CASSPRRRGGTDTQYF. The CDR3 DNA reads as TGTGCCAGCTCACCGAGACGGCGGGGGGGCACAGATACGCAGTATTTT.

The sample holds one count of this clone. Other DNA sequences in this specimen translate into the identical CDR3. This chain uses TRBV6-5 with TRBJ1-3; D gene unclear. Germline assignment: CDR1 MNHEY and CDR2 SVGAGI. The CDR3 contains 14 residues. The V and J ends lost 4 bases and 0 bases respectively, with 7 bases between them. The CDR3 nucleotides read TGTGCCAGCAGTTCGGGGAGCTCTGGAAACACCATATATTTT. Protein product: CASSSGSSGNTIYF.